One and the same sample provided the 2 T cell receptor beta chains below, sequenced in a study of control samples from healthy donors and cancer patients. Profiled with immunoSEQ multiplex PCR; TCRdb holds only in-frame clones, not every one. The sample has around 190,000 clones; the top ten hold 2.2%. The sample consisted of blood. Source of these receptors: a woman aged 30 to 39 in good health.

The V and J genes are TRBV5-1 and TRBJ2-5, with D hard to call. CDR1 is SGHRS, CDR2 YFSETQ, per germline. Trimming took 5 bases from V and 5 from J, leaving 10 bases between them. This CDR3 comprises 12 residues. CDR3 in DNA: TGCGCCAGCAGTCGCCTTGACGAGACCCAGTACTTC. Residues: CASSRLDETQYF.

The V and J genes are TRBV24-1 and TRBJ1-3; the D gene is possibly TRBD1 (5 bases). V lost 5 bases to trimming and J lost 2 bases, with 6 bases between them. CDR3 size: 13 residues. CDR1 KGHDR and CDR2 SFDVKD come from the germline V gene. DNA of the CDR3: TGTGCCACCAGTGGGGGGGCTGGAAACACCATATATTTT. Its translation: CATSGGAGNTIYF.